This T cell receptor beta chain appears in the sequencing data of a study of cytomegalovirus exposure and HLA in healthy donors. Using immunoSEQ multiplex PCR, the repertoire was profiled, and TCRdb retains in-frame clones only, with some absent. The sample contains 150,000 to 200,000 clones, about 82% of which appear only once. Comments on this clone: Its antigen is undetermined.

Findings of the study overall: Cytomegalovirus status was reportedly diagnosed by the classifier with high specificity and sensitivity.

V lost 5 bases and J lost 3; bases outside the gene matches: 9. The CDR3 loop spans 16 amino acids. The V gene's germline CDR1 is SGHVS and CDR2 FQNEAQ. The rearrangement joins TRBV7-8 to TRBJ1-4; 7 nucleotides line up with TRBD1. The sequence was obtained from a woman aged 18-30 years in good health and CMV-seronegative. Sequencing was performed on PBMCs. In DNA, the CDR3 is TGTGCCAGCAGCGCAGACAGGGTACCGGCTAATGAAAAACTGTTTTTT. Its protein is CASSADRVPANEKLFF.